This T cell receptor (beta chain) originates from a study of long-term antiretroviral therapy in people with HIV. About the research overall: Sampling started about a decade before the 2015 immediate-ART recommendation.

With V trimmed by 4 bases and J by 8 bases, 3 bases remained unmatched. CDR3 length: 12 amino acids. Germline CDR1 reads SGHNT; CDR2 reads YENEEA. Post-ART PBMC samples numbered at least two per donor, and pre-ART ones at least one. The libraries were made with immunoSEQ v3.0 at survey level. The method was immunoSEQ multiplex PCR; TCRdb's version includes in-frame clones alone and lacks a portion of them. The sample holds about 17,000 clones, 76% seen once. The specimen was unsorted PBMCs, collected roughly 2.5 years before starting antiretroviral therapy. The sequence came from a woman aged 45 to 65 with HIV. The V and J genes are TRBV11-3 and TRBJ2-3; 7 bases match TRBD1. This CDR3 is CASSYRQGTQYF. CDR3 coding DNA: TGTGCCAGCAGCTATAGACAGGGTACGCAGTATTTT.